The 25 T cell receptor beta chains presented below share a single source sample, sequenced in a study of response to subunit inactivated influenza vaccine. TCRdb re-called the RT-PCR reads with MiXCR, one entry per CDR3 protein. The table lists 450,000 to 700,000 distinct CDR3 sequences, around 15% of them singletons, with approximately 12% in the top ten. This specimen was PBMCs from blood, taken 11 to 12 days after vaccination. Source of these receptors: a man aged 50-60 years who received an inactivated influenza vaccine.

This clonotype was found a few times. V usage is TRBV2 and J usage is TRBJ2-1; D gene uncertain. Deletions cut 6 bases from V and 10 bases from J, with 16 bases between. Germline assignment: CDR1 SNHLY and CDR2 FYNNEI. CDR3 length equals 13 residues. The DNA of the CDR3 is TGTGCCAGCAGACACACTTCTAGATACGAGCAGTTCTTC. It specifies CASRHTSRYEQFF.

This clonotype was seen a handful of times. J is TRBJ1-3 and V is TRBV15; TRBD1 is a possible D gene (6 bases). The CDR3 has 14 amino acids. Germline V gene sequence: CDR1 LNHNV, CDR2 YYDKDF (reference sequence). The V end was cut by 6 bases, the J end by 2 bases, with 11 bases between. The CDR3, as DNA: TGTGCCACCAGTCCCGGACAGACTGGAAACACCATATATTTT. Translating gives CATSPGQTGNTIYF. The variable domain in full, with the rest retrieved from reference TRBV15 and TRBJ1-3, is DAMVIQNPRYQVTQFGKPVTLSCSQTLNHNVMYWYQQKSSQAPKLLFHYYDKDFNNEADTPDNFQSRRPNTSFCFLDIRSPGLGDTAMYLCATSPGQTGNTIYFGEGSWLTVV.

A few counts support this clonotype. CDR3 region: CASSLEGTTYYGYTF. CDR3 DNA: TGCGCCAGCAGCTTGGAAGGCACGACCTACTATGGCTACACCTTC. The chain has TRBV5-1 and TRBJ1-2; D uncertain. The CDR3 consists of 15 residues. Germline V gives CDR1 SGHRS, CDR2 YFSETQ. V was clipped by 0 bases and J by 3 bases, with 12 bases between them.

This chain links TRBV28 with TRBJ1-1; D is unresolved. This CDR3 is built from 15 residues. The V gene lost 2 bases and the J gene lost 3 bases, with 13 bases spanning the gap. Germline values: CDR1 MDHEN, CDR2 SYDVKM. The CDR3 region is CASSLSLTGDTEAFF. The CDR3 DNA follows: TGTGCCAGCAGTTTAAGCCTGACTGGGGACACTGAAGCTTTCTTT.

This clonotype was picked up a small number of times. V usage is TRBV20-1 and J usage is TRBJ2-3; TRBD1 matches at 9 bases. The J segment lost 4 bases and the V segment lost 6 bases, leaving 8 bases of the junction unmatched. The length of the CDR3 is 14 residues. The germline CDR1 and CDR2 sequences are DFQATT and SNEGSKA (reference sequence). Written as DNA, the CDR3 is TGCAGTGCAACCGGGACAGGGTGGCCAGATACGCAGTATTTT. This codes for CSATGTGWPDTQYF.

This clonotype was seen only a few times. The V gene is TRBV28, the J gene TRBJ2-6; D is possibly TRBD1 (6 bases). The CDR3 runs to 19 residues. Germline CDR1 is MDHEN and CDR2 is SYDVKM. The ends were cut back, 5 bases at V and 0 bases at J, with 20 bases in the middle. CDR3 amino acids: CASSPPGQLLSSGANVLTF. Here the CDR3 DNA reads TGTGCCAGCAGTCCCCCCGGACAGCTTCTTAGCTCTGGGGCCAACGTCCTGACTTTC.

The CDR3 DNA follows: TGTGCCAGCAGCTTGGTTTCCTCCGGGAGGAATGAGCAGTTCTTC. Its translation: CASSLVSSGRNEQFF. This chain joins TRBV5-5 and TRBJ2-1, with 7 bases fitting TRBD2. Germline lookup yields CDR1 SGHKS and CDR2 YYEKEE (reference sequence). The trim removed 0 bases at V and 7 bases at J, leaving 7 bases unmatched. This CDR3 contains 15 residues.

The chain is built from TRBV28 and TRBJ2-1; 12 bases are a match to TRBD1. CDR1 is MDHEN, CDR2 SYDVKM, per germline. J was trimmed by 0 bases and V by 10 bases; bases with no gene match: 10. The CDR3 extends over 17 amino acids. The CDR3 nucleotides read TGTGCCACCGACGGGACAGGGGGCCTAAGCTCCTACAATGAGCAGTTCTTC. Protein product: CATDGTGGLSSYNEQFF.

The rearrangement links TRBV10-3 to TRBJ2-7, with D tentatively TRBD2 (7 bases). Per the germline V gene, CDR1 is ENHRY and CDR2 is SYGVKD. The CDR3 consists of 12 residues. Trimming took 9 bases from V and 2 from J, leaving 11 bases between them. CDR3 amino acids: CAIGGAPYEQYF. The CDR3 DNA reads TGTGCCATTGGGGGGGCACCCTACGAGCAGTACTTC.

V gene TRBV4-2 combines with J gene TRBJ2-5; maybe TRBD2 (6 bases). Trimming cost V 1 base and J 0 bases, with 18 bases left between them. The CDR3 covers 18 residues. In germline, CDR1 is LGHNA, CDR2 YNFKEQ. Here the CDR3 reads CASSQGGLHFSHQETQYF. The CDR3 DNA reads as TGTGCCAGCAGCCAAGGGGGACTGCACTTTTCCCACCAAGAGACCCAGTACTTC.

The V and J genes are TRBV2 and TRBJ1-1; TRBD1 is a possible D gene (5 bases). The V gene's germline CDR1 is SNHLY and CDR2 FYNNEI. The CDR3 extends over 14 amino acids. Trimming took off 3 bases at V and 1 base at J, with 9 bases between the two ends. This CDR3 reads CASSDDSPNTEAFF. CDR3 bases: TGTGCCAGCAGTGATGACAGCCCGAACACTGAAGCTTTCTTT.

This clonotype was counted at least ten times. The rearrangement uses TRBV6-2 or TRBV6-3 and TRBJ2-7; a possible D gene is TRBD1 (5 bases). Trimming took 4 bases from V and 3 from J, leaving 10 bases between them. The CDR3 has 13 amino acids. Germline V CDR1 and CDR2: MNHEY, SVGEGT. In nucleotides, the CDR3 is TGTGCCAGCAGTTTACGACAGTTCTACGAGCAGTACTTC. Its protein product is CASSLRQFYEQYF.

CDR3 residues: CASSRGQGPQETQYF. The CDR3 DNA reads as TGTGCCAGCAGCCGGGGACAGGGCCCGCAAGAGACCCAGTACTTC. This chain joins TRBV7-9 and TRBJ2-5, with 9 positions matching TRBD1. The V segment lost 5 bases and the J segment 2 bases; nucleotides outside the gene matches: 6. Germline loops: CDR1 SEHNR, CDR2 FQNEAQ (reference sequence). The length of the CDR3 is 15 residues.

This clonotype was counted between two and nine times. The chain employs TRBV20-1 and TRBJ1-5; TRBD1 matches 8 bases. This CDR3 is built from 15 residues. Germline trimming cut 5 bases from V and 7 bases from J; bases unmatched to any gene: 13. CDR1 is DFQATT and CDR2 is SNEGSKA in the germline V gene (reference sequence). The CDR3 sequence is CSALRPGQGQQPQHF. In DNA, the CDR3 is TGCAGTGCTCTACGCCCCGGACAGGGCCAACAGCCCCAGCATTTT.

The chain links TRBV11-3 to TRBJ1-3; TRBD1 might be the D (5 bases). Germline CDR1 is SGHNT and CDR2 is YENEEA. The CDR3 is 16 amino acids. Trimming cost V 5 bases and J 0 bases, with 14 bases left between them. CDR3 sequence (DNA): TGTGCCAGCAGCCGGGGACCTTTGAGCTCTGGAAACACCATATATTTT. Its translation is CASSRGPLSSGNTIYF.

The V gene is TRBV5-1, the J gene TRBJ2-3; 8 positions agree with TRBD2. The V and J ends lost 10 bases and 6 bases, in that order; junction bases with no gene match: 22. This CDR3 contains 17 residues. In germline, CDR1 is SGHRS, CDR2 YFSETQ. In DNA, the CDR3 is TGCGCCTCCTCAAACGCCGCGGGGGGTCCCTCGGTGGATACGCAGTATTTT. Translating it yields CASSNAAGGPSVDTQYF.

The V gene is TRBV30, the J gene TRBJ2-7; D perhaps matches TRBD2 (6 bases). The germline gives CDR1 GTSNPN, CDR2 SVGIG (reference sequence). V was pared by 7 bases and J by 6 bases, with 28 bases between. This CDR3 spans 16 amino acids. The CDR3 nucleotides are TGTGCCTTTAACACCGGGACTCCGAGACTAGGGTCCGAGCAGTACTTC. It codes for CAFNTGTPRLGSEQYF.

The genes are TRBV29-1 and TRBJ2-3, with TRBD2 identical over 13 bases. The CDR3 runs to 15 residues. CDR1 is SQVTM and CDR2 is ANQGSEA in the germline V gene. J was trimmed by 11 bases and V by 4 bases; bases with no gene match: 12. The CDR3 is CSVVTSGGSKMGQYF. The CDR3 bases are TGCAGCGTTGTGACTAGCGGGGGGTCGAAAATGGGGCAGTATTTT.

The rearrangement uses TRBV29-1 and TRBJ2-1; D remains unclear. The CDR3 extends over 12 amino acids. CDR1 SQVTM and CDR2 ANQGSEA come from the germline V gene. The V gene lost 6 bases and the J gene lost 6 bases, with 12 bases spanning the gap. The CDR3: CSVVRQSNEQFF. Here the CDR3 DNA reads TGCAGCGTGGTAAGACAAAGCAATGAGCAGTTCTTC.

The gene calls are TRBV10-3 and TRBJ2-4; the D gene is possibly TRBD2 (5 bases). CDR3 length equals 17 residues. Germline values: CDR1 ENHRY, CDR2 SYGVKD. The V and J ends lost 10 bases and 0 bases respectively, with 22 bases between them. The CDR3 nucleotides read TGTGCCAACCTCCATGCCGGGGATCCAGTAGCCAAAAACATTCAGTACTTC. Protein: CANLHAGDPVAKNIQYF.

This clonotype has a handful of counts. This rearrangement joins TRBV10-3 to TRBJ1-3; D perhaps matches TRBD1 (5 bases). The CDR3 covers 15 residues. The germline gives CDR1 ENHRY, CDR2 SYGVKD. The V and J ends lost 7 bases and 1 base respectively, with 14 bases between them. The CDR3 loop reads CAITPREGSGNTIYF. Here the CDR3 DNA reads TGTGCCATCACCCCGCGGGAGGGGTCTGGAAACACCATATATTTT.

This clonotype came up once. The V and J genes are TRBV9 and TRBJ2-1; no firm D call. V shed 0 bases and J shed 7 bases, with 11 bases lying between them. CDR3 length: 14 amino acids. The V gene's germline CDR1 is SGDLS and CDR2 YYNGEE. For the CDR3, the DNA is TGTGCCAGCAGCGTAGGGCGGCTTTGGAATGAGCAGTTCTTC. The encoded protein is CASSVGRLWNEQFF.

V usage is TRBV24-1 and J usage is TRBJ1-5; weak D call: TRBD1 (6 bases). The CDR3 contains 16 residues. Germline CDR1 KGHDR, CDR2 SFDVKD. Between the trimmed V and J ends, which lost 2 bases and 0 bases, there was a span of 10 bases. The CDR3 DNA is TGTGCCACCAGTGATTCCACAGGGTATAGCAATCAGCCCCAGCATTTT. Its translation is CATSDSTGYSNQPQHF.

This clonotype was detected ten times or more. The rearrangement uses TRBV12-3 or TRBV12-4 and TRBJ2-1, with 10 bases lining up with TRBD2. The junction had 7 bases not matched to a gene; V was cut back by 5 bases and J by 6 bases. This CDR3 is built from 15 residues. This chain's CDR3 is CASSRPSGSANEQFF. The DNA for the CDR3 is TGTGCCAGCAGTCGTCCTAGCGGGAGTGCCAATGAGCAGTTCTTC.

The chain links TRBV6-1 to TRBJ2-5; 16 bases match TRBD2. From germline, CDR1 is MNHNS and CDR2 SASEGT. After removal of 4 bases from V and 6 bases from J, the junction contained 8 bases not matched to a gene. This CDR3 has 17 amino acids. The CDR3 protein is CASSGMGLAGGPQTQYF. The CDR3 nucleotides are TGTGCCAGCAGTGGCATGGGACTAGCGGGAGGGCCACAGACCCAGTACTTC.